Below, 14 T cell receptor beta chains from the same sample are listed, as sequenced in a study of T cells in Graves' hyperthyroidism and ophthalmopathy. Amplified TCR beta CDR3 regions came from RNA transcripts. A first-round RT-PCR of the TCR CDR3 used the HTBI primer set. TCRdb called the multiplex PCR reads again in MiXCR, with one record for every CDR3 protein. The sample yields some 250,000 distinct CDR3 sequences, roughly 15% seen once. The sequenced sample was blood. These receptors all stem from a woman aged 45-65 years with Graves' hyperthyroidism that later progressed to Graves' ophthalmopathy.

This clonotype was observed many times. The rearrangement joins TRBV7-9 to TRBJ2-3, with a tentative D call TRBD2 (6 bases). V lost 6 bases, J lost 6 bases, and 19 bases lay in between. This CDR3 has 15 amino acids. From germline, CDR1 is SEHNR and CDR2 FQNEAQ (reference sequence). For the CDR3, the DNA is TGTGCCAGCAGTCCAGGGCGGGGTCCATGGGATACGCAGTATTTT. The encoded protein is CASSPGRGPWDTQYF.

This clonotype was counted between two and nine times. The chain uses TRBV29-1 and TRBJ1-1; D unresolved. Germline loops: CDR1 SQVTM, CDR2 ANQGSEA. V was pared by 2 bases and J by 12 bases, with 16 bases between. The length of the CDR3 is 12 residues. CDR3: CSVEFRASGTFF. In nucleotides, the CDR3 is TGCAGCGTTGAATTTCGGGCTTCGGGGACTTTCTTT.

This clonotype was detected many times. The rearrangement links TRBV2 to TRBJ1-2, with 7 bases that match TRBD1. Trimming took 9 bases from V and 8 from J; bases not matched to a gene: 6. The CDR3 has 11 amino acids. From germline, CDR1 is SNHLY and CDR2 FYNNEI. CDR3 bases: TGTGCCAGATACGACAGGGACGGCTACACCTTC. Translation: CARYDRDGYTF.

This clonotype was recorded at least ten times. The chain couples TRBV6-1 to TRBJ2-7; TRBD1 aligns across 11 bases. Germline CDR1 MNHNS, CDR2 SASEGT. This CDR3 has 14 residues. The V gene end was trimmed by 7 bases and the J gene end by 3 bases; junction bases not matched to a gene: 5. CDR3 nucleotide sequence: TGTGCCAGCAAAACCGGGACAGGGGGCTACGAGCAGTACTTC. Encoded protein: CASKTGTGGYEQYF.

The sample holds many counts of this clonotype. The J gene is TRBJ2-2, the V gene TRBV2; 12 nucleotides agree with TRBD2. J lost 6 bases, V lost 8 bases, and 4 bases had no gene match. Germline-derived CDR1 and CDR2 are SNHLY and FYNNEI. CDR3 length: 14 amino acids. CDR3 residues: CASGLAGGPGELFF. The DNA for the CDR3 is TGTGCCAGCGGTCTAGCGGGAGGGCCCGGGGAGCTGTTTTTT.

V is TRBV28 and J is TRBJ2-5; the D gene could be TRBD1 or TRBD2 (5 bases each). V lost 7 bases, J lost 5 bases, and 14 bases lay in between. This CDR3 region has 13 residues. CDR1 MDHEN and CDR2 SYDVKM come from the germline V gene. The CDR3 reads CASISPGRETQYF. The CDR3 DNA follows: TGTGCCAGCATCAGCCCGGGGCGGGAGACCCAGTACTTC.

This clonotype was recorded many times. The CDR3 is CASSPWGAKTEAFF. The CDR3 DNA sequence: TGTGCCAGCAGTCCCTGGGGGGCTAAAACTGAAGCTTTCTTT. This chain links TRBV12-3 or TRBV12-4 with TRBJ1-1; D is possibly TRBD1 (6 bases). V dropped 5 bases and J dropped 5 bases, with 15 bases sitting between them. This CDR3 spans 14 amino acids.

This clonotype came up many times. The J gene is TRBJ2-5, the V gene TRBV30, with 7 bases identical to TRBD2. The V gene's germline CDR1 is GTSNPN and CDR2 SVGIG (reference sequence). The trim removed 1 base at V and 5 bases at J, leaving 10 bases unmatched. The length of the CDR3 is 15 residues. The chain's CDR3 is CAWSAGEGLGETQYF. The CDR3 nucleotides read TGTGCCTGGAGTGCGGGGGAGGGCTTGGGGGAGACCCAGTACTTC.

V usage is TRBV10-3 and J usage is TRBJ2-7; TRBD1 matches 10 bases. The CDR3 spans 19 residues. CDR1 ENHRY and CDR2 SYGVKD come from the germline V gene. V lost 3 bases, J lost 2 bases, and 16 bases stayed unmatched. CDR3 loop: CAISDPGDRGGPLAYEQYF. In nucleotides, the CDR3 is TGTGCCATCAGTGATCCCGGGGACAGGGGAGGACCTTTAGCCTACGAGCAGTACTTC.

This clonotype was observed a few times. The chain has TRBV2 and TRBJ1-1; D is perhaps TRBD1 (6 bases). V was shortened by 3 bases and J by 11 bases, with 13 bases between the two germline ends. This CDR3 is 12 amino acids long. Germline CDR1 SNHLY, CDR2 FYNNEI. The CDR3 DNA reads TGTGCCAGCAGTGAGGGGGAAGGGGGGGCTTTCTTT. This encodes CASSEGEGGAFF.

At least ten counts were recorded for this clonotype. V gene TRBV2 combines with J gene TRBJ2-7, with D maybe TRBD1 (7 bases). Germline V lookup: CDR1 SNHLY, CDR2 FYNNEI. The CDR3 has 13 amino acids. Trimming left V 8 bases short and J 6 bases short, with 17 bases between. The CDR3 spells CASGTALGGEQYF. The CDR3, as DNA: TGTGCCAGCGGGACAGCCCTCGGGGGCGAGCAGTACTTC.

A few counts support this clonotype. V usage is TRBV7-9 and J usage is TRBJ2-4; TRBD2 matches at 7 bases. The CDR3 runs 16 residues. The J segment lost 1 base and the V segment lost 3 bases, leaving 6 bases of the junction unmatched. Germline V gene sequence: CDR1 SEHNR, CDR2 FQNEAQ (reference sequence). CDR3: CASSFLASGAKNIQYF. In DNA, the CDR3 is TGTGCCAGCAGCTTTCTGGCTAGCGGTGCCAAAAACATTCAGTACTTC.

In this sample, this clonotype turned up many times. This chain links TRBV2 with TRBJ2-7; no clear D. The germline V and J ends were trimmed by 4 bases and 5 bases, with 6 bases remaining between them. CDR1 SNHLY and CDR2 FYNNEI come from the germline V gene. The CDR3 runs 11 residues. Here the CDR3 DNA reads TGTGCCAGCAGTGTTTTCCACGAGCAGTACTTC. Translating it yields CASSVFHEQYF.

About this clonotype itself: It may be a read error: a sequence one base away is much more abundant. DNA for the CDR3: TGTGCCATCAGTGGTCCCGAGACAGGAACCTACGAGCAGTACTTC. Protein product: CAISGPETGTYEQYF. The rearrangement uses TRBV10-3 and TRBJ2-7, with D possibly TRBD1 on 6 matching bases. Germline CDR1 is ENHRY and CDR2 is SYGVKD. The CDR3 is 15 amino acids. V lost 4 bases, J lost 2 bases, and 15 bases lay in between.